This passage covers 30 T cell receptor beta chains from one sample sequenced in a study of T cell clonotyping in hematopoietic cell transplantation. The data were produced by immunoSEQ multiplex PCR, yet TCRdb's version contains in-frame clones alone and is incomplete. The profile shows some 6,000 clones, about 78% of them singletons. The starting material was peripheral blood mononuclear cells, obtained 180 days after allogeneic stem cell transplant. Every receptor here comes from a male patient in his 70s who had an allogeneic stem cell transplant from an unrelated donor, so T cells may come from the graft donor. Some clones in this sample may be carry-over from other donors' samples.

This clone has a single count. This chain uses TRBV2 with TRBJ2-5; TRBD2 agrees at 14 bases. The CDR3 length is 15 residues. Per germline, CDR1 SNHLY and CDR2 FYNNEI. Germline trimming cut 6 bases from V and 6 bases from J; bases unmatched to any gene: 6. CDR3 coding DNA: TGTGCCAGCAGCGAGGGACTAGCGGGAGCACAGACCCAGTACTTC. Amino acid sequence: CASSEGLAGAQTQYF.

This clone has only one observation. The CDR3 region is CASSLDLAGGPSDTQYF. Here the CDR3 DNA reads TGTGCCAGCAGCTTAGACCTAGCGGGAGGGCCCTCAGATACGCAGTATTTT. This chain uses TRBV11-2 with TRBJ2-3; the match to TRBD2 covers 12 bases. The CDR3 has 17 amino acids. Germline V gives CDR1 SGHAT, CDR2 FQNNGV. V lost 0 bases to trimming and J lost 4 bases; unmatched junction nucleotides: 5.

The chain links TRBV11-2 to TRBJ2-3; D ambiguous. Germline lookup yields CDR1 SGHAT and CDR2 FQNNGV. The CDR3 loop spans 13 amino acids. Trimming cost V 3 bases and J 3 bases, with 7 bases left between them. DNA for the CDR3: TGTGCCAGCAGCTTTTTGGGAACAGATACGCAGTATTTT. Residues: CASSFLGTDTQYF.

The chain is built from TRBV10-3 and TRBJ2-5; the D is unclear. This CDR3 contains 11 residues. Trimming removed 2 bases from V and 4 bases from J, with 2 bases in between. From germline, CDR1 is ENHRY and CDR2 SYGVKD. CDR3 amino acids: CAISERETQYF. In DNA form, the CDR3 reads TGTGCCATCAGTGAGAGAGAGACCCAGTACTTC.

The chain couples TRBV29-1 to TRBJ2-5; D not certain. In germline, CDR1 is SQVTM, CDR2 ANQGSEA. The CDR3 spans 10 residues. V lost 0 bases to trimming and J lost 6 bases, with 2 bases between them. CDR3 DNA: TGCAGCGTTGAAGAGCAGACCCAGTACTTC. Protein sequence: CSVEEQTQYF.

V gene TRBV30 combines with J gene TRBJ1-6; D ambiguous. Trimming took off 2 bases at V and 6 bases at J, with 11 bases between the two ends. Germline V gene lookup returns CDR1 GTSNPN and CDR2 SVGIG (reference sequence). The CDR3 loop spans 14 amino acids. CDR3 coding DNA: TGTGCCTGGAGTCGGGTGGATTTTAATTCACCCCTCCACTTT. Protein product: CAWSRVDFNSPLHF.

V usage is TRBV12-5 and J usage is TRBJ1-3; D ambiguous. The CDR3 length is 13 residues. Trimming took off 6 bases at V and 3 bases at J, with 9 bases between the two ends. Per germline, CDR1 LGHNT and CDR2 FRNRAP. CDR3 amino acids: CASGRGGGNTIYF. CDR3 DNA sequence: TGTGCTAGTGGCCGGGGAGGTGGAAACACCATATATTTT.

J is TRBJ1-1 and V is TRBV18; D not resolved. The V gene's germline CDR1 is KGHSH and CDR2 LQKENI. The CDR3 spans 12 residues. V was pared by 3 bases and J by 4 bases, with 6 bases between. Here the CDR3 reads CASSPTGTEAFF. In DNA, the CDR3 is TGTGCCAGCTCACCGACGGGCACTGAAGCTTTCTTT.

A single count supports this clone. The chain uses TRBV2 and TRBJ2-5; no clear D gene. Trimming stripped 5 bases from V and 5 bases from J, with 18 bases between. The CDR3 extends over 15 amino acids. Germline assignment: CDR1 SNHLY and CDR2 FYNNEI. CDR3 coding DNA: TGTGCCAGCAGTCAAGGCTTCAGTTTCATCGAGACCCAGTACTTC. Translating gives CASSQGFSFIETQYF.

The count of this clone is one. CDR3 residues: CASISLGGRTQYF. CDR3 coding DNA: TGTGCCAGCATTTCACTGGGTGGAAGGACCCAGTACTTC. This chain connects TRBV25-1 to TRBJ2-5; no firm D call. CDR1 is MGHDK, CDR2 SYGVNS, per germline. The ends were cut back, 7 bases at V and 7 bases at J, with 16 bases in the middle. The CDR3 runs to 13 residues.

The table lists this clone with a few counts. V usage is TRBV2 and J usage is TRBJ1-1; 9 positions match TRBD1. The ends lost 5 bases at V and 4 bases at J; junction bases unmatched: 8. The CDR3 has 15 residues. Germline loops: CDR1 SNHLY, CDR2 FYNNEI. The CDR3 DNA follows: TGTGCCAGCAGTCAACAGGGGGCCCGTGGCACTGAAGCTTTCTTT. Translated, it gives CASSQQGARGTEAFF. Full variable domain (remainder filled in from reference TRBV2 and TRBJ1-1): EPEVTQTPSHQVTQMGQEVILRCVPISNHLYFYWYRQILGQKVEFLVSFYNNEISEKSEIFDDQFSVERPDGSNFTLKIRSTKLEDSAMYFCASSQQGARGTEAFFGQGTRLTVV.

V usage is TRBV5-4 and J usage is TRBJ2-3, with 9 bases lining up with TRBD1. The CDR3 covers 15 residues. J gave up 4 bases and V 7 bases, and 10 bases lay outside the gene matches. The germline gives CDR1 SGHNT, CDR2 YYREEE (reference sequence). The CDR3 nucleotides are TGTGCCAGCCGGGCGGTCGGGACAGGGCCAGATACGCAGTATTTT. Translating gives CASRAVGTGPDTQYF.

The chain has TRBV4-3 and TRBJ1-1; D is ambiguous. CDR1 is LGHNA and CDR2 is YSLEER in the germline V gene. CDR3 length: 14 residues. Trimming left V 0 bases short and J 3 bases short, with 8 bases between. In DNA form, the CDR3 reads TGCGCCAGCAGCCAAGATCTGATATACACTGAAGCTTTCTTT. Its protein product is CASSQDLIYTEAFF.

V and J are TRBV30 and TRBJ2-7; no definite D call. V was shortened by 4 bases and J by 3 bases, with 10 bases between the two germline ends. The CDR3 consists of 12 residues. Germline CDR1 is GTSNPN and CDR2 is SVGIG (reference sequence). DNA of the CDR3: TGTGCCTGGACAAAAGGGATCTACGAGCAGTACTTC. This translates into CAWTKGIYEQYF.

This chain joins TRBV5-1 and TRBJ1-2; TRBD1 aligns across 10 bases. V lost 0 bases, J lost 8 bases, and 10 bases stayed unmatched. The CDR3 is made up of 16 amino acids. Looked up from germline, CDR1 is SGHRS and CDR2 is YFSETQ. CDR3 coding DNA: TGCGCCAGCAGCTTGGGGTCCCGGACAGGGGGAATAGGCTACACCTTC. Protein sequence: CASSLGSRTGGIGYTF.

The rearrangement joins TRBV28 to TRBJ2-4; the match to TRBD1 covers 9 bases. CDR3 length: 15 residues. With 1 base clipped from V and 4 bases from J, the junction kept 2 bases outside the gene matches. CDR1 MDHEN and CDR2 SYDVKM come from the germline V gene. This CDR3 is CASSLYGTGKNIQYF. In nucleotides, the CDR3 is TGTGCCAGCAGTTTATACGGGACAGGGAAAAACATTCAGTACTTC.

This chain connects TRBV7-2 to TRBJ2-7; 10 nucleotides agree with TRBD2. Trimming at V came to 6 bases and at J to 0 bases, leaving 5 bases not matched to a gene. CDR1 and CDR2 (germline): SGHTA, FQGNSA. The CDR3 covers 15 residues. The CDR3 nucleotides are TGTGCCAGCAGGTCCGTAGCGGGGGGCTCCTACGAGCAGTACTTC. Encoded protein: CASRSVAGGSYEQYF. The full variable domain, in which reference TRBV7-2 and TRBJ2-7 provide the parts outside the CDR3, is GAGVSQSPSNKVTEKGKDVELRCDPISGHTALYWYRQSLGQGLEFLIYFQGNSAPDKSGLPSDRFSAERTGGSVSTLTIQRTQQEDSAVYLCASRSVAGGSYEQYFGPGTRLTVT.

The CDR3 loop reads CASSGRGGETQYF. CDR3 sequence (DNA): TGTGCCAGCAGTGGTCGGGGGGGCGAGACCCAGTACTTC. The chain joins TRBV6-1 to TRBJ2-5; 8 bases line up with TRBD2. In germline, CDR1 is MNHNS, CDR2 SASEGT. Unmatched junction bases numbered 3, after V lost 4 bases and J lost 5 bases. The CDR3 sequence is 13 residues long.

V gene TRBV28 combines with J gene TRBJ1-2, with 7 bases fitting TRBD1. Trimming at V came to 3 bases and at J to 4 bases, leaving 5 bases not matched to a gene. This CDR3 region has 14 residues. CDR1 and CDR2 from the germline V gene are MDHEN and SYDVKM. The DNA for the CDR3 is TGTGCCAGCAGTTTCCAGGGGGGATTCTATGGCTACACCTTC. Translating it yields CASSFQGGFYGYTF.

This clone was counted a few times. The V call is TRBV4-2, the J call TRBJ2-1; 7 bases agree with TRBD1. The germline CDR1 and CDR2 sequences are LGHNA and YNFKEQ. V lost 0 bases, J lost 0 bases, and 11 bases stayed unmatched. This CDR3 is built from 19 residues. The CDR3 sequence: CASSQDRYGTESSYNEQFF. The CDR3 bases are TGTGCCAGCAGCCAAGATCGGTATGGGACAGAAAGCTCCTACAATGAGCAGTTCTTC.

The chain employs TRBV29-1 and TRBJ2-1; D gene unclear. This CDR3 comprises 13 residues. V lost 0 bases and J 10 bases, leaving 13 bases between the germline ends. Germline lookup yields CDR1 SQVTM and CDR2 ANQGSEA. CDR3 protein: CSVEDLHFGEQFF. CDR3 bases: TGCAGCGTTGAAGATTTGCACTTTGGGGAGCAGTTCTTC.

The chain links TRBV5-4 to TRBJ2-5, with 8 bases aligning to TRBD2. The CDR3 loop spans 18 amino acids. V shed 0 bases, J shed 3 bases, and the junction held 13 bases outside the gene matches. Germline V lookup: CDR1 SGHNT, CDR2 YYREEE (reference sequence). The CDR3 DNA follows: TGTGCCAGCAGCTTGGCTTCTGTCATTAGCGGGAAAAAAGAGACCCAGTACTTC. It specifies CASSLASVISGKKETQYF.

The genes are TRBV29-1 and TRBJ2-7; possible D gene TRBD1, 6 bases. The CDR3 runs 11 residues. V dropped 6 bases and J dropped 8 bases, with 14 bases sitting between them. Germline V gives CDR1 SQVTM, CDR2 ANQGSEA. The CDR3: CSVDTGLQQYF. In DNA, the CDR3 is TGCAGCGTGGATACAGGGCTTCAGCAGTACTTC.

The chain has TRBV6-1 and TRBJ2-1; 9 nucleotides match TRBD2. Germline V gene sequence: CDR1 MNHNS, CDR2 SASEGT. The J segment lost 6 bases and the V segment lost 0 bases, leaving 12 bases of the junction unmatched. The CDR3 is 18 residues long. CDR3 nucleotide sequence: TGTGCCAGCAGTGAAGCGAGGGCGGGAGGGCCTGGAAGCAATGAGCAGTTCTTC. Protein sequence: CASSEARAGGPGSNEQFF.

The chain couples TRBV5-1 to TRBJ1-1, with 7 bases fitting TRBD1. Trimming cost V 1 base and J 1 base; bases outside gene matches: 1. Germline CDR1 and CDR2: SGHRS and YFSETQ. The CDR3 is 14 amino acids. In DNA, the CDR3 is TGCGCCAGCAGCTTGCGACAGGGGAACACTGAAGCTTTCTTT. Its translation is CASSLRQGNTEAFF.

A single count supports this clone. DNA of the CDR3: TGTGCCACGCAGGGGGCGGGGGCGAACACCGGGGAGCTGTTTTTT. Its translation is CATQGAGANTGELFF. The chain couples TRBV28 to TRBJ2-2; D perhaps matches TRBD1 (8 bases). This CDR3 comprises 15 residues. The germline V gene has CDR1 MDHEN and CDR2 SYDVKM. The V end was cut by 10 bases, the J end by 0 bases, with 15 bases between.

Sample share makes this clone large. CDR3 sequence: CASSQDRSYQPQHF. DNA of the CDR3: TGTGCCAGCAGTCAGGACAGGTCGTATCAGCCCCAGCATTTT. This sequence joins TRBV6-5 and TRBJ1-5; 7 bases map to TRBD1. The CDR3 totals 14 residues. Germline values: CDR1 MNHEY, CDR2 SVGAGI. V lost 5 bases, J lost 5 bases, and 6 bases stayed unmatched.

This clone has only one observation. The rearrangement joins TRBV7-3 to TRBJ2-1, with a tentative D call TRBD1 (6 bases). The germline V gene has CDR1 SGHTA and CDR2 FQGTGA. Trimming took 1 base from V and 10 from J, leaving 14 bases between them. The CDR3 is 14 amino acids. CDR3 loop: CASSLMSGRGEQFF. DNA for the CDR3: TGTGCCAGCAGCTTAATGTCAGGCAGGGGAGAGCAGTTCTTC.

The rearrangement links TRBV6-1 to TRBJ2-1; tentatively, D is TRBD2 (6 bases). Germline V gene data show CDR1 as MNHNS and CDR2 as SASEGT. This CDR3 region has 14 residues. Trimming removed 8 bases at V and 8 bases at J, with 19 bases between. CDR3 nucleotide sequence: TGTGCCAGCTCCCCGCGGGACGAATTTCATGAGCAGTTCTTC. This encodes CASSPRDEFHEQFF.

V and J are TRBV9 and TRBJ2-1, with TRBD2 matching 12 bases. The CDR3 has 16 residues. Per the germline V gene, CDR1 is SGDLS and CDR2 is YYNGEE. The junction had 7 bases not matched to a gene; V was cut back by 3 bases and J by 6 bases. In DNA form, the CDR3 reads TGTGCCAGCAGCGACCCAGCGACTAGCGGGAGCAATGAGCAGTTCTTC. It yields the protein CASSDPATSGSNEQFF.